This TCR beta chain comes out of a study of a mutant IDH1 vaccine in newly diagnosed glioma. Study at large: Across weeks 1, 3, 5, 7, 11, 15, 19 and 23, patients received a vaccination each time, eight in all. The start of vaccination came 4-6 weeks after radiotherapy alone, or with temozolomide cycles. Study observations and caveats: Top peripheral T cell clonotype shifts appeared unrelated to pseudoprogression.

Trimming took 2 bases from V and 8 from J, leaving 16 bases between them. Germline V CDR1 and CDR2: KGHSH, LQKENI. This CDR3 has 15 amino acids. This sample's time point: week 11, during vaccination. Vaccine doses each comprised 300 ug of mutant IDH1 20-mer peptide, with topical imiquimod. Donors had new WHO grade 3 or 4 IDH1-mutant, ATRX-lost astrocytomas. Comment on this clone: Its antigen remains unknown.

Generated by immunoSEQ multiplex PCR, the TCRdb table keeps only in-frame clones and is missing some. Among some 120,000 clones listed, just under 80% were seen once. Sequenced material: PBMCs, taken from a glioma patient whose treatment included an IDH1 peptide vaccine. This receptor was identified in a man aged 35 to 55 with glioma. The chain combines TRBV18 with TRBJ2-1, with D perhaps matching TRBD1 or TRBD2 (6 bases each). CDR3 amino acids: CASSPKQGGAYEQFF. CDR3 DNA: TGTGCCAGCTCACCAAAACAGGGAGGTGCCTATGAGCAGTTCTTC.